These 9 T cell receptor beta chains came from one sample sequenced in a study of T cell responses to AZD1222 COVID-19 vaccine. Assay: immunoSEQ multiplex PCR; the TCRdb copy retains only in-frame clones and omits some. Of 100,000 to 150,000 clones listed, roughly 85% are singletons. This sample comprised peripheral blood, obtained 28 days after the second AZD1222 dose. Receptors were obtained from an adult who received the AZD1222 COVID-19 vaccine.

This chain's CDR3 is CAWSGDRRGPTDTQYF. The CDR3, as DNA: TGTGCCTGGAGTGGGGACCGGAGGGGGCCCACAGATACGCAGTATTTT. The chain combines TRBV30 with TRBJ2-3; TRBD1 is a possible D gene (7 bases). Germline CDR1 GTSNPN, CDR2 SVGIG (reference sequence). V lost 1 base and J lost 2, with 16 bases in between. The CDR3 is 16 amino acids. The complete variable domain, with remaining parts taken from reference TRBV30 and TRBJ2-3, reads SQTIHQWPATLVQPVGSPLSLECTVEGTSNPNLYWYRQAAGRGLQLLFYSVGIGQISSEVPQNLSASRPQDRQFILSSKKLLLSDSGFYLCAWSGDRRGPTDTQYFGPGTRLTVL.

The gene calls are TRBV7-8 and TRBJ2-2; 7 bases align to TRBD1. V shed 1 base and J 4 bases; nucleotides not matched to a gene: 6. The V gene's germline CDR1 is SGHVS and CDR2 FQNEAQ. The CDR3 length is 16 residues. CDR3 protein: CASSLEGALFTGELFF. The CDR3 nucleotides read TGTGCCAGCAGCTTAGAGGGGGCGCTCTTCACCGGGGAGCTGTTTTTT. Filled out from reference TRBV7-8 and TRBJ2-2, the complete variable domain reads GAGVSQSPRYKVAKRGQDVALRCDPISGHVSLFWYQQALGQGPEFLTYFQNEAQLDKSGLPSDRFFAERPEGSVSTLKIQRTQQEDSAVYLCASSLEGALFTGELFFGEGSRLTVL.

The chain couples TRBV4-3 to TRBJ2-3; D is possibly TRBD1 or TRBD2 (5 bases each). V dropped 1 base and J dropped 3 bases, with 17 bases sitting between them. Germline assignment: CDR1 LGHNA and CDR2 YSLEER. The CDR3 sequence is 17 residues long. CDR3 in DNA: TGCGCCAGCAGCCAAGGGCACGGGACCCGAGAAACAGATACGCAGTATTTT. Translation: CASSQGHGTRETDTQYF.

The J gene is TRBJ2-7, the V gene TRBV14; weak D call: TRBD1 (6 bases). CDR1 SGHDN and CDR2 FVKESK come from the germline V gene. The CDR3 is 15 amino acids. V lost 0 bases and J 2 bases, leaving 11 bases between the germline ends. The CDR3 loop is CASSQDGDTTYEQYF. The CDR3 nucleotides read TGTGCCAGCAGCCAAGATGGGGACACGACCTACGAGCAGTACTTC.

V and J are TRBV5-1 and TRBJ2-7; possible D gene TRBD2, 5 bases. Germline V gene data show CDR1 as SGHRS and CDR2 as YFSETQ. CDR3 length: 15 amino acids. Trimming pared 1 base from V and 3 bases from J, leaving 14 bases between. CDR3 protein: CASSLSGLGVYEQYF. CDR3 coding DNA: TGCGCCAGCAGCTTGTCAGGTCTGGGAGTCTACGAGCAGTACTTC.

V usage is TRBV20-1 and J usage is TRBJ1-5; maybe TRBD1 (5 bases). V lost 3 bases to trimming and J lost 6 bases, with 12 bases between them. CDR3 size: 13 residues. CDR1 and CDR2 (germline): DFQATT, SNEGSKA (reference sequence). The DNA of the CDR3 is TGCAGTGCTAGTAGGGGTTCGGGTCAGCCCCAGCATTTT. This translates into CSASRGSGQPQHF.

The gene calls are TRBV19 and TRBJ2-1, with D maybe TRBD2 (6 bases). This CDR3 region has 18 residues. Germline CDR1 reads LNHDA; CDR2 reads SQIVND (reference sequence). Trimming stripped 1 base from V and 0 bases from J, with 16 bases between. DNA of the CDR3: TGTGCCAGTAGTATAGGGAGCGGGCAAATAAGCTCCTACAATGAGCAGTTCTTC. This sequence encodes CASSIGSGQISSYNEQFF.

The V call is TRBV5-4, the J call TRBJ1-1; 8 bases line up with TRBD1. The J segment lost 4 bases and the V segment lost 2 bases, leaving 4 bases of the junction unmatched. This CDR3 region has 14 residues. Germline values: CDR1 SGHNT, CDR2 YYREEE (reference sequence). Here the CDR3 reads CASSLQGVGTEAFF. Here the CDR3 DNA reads TGTGCCAGCAGCTTACAGGGGGTCGGCACTGAAGCTTTCTTT.

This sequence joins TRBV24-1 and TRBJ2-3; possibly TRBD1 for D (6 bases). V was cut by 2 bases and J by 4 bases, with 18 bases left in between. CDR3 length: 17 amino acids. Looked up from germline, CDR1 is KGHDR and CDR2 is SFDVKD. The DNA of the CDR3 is TGTGCCACCAGTGATTCAATACAGGGTGGAGGAGCAGATACGCAGTATTTT. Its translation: CATSDSIQGGGADTQYF.